This passage covers 5 T cell receptor beta chains from one sample sequenced in a study of blood T cell repertoires in COVID-19. Here immunoSEQ multiplex PCR was the method, and the copy in TCRdb shows in-frame clones only, minus some. The sample records approximately 230,000 clones, approximately 84% being singletons. Sequencing was performed on PBMCs or T cells enriched from blood (not recorded which). These TCRs come from a middle-aged man who had recovered from COVID-19.

The rearrangement uses TRBV5-4 and TRBJ2-7, with a possible D match to TRBD1 (7 bases). The CDR3 sequence is 15 residues long. V was cut by 0 bases and J by 3 bases, with 13 bases left in between. The germline V gene has CDR1 SGHNT and CDR2 YYREEE (reference sequence). The CDR3, as DNA: TGTGCCAGCAGCTTGGCCGGGGGACAGATCTACGAGCAGTACTTC. Amino acids: CASSLAGGQIYEQYF.

The chain has TRBV3-1 (or the pseudogene TRBV3-2) and TRBJ2-1; a weak D match, TRBD2 (6 bases). Germline CDR1 reads LGHDT; CDR2 reads YNNKEL (reference sequence). V lost 3 bases, J lost 15 bases, and 9 bases lay in between. The CDR3 covers 10 residues. The CDR3 DNA reads TGTGCCAGCAGCCAGTCCGGGGGGTTCTTC. Translated, it gives CASSQSGGFF.

This clone has a single count. The V and J genes are TRBV7-3 and TRBJ2-1, with no clear D. With 5 bases removed from V and 2 bases from J, the gap between germline ends came to 16 bases. The CDR3 is 16 amino acids. Looked up from germline, CDR1 is SGHTA and CDR2 is FQGTGA. The CDR3 here is CASSQIIADTYNEQFF. CDR3 bases: TGTGCCAGCAGCCAAATAATTGCGGATACCTACAATGAGCAGTTCTTC.

The chain combines TRBV3-1 (or the pseudogene TRBV3-2) with TRBJ1-1; D gene ambiguous. CDR1 LGHDT and CDR2 YNNKEL come from the germline V gene (reference sequence). Trimming stripped 9 bases from V and 7 bases from J, with 15 bases between. This CDR3 has 12 amino acids. This CDR3 reads CASQASVGEAFF. CDR3 bases: TGTGCCAGTCAAGCCAGCGTGGGTGAAGCTTTCTTT.

This clone was recorded once. V usage is TRBV19 and J usage is TRBJ2-7, with a weak D call TRBD1 (6 bases). Between the trimmed V and J ends, which lost 4 bases and 2 bases, there was a span of 15 bases. This CDR3 comprises 15 residues. The germline V gene has CDR1 LNHDA and CDR2 SQIVND (reference sequence). The CDR3 DNA reads TGTGCCAGTAGTACAGGGGCGACCCTTCCCTACGAGCAGTACTTC. It specifies CASSTGATLPYEQYF.